One T cell receptor (beta chain) is described in this entry. The data were produced by immunoSEQ multiplex PCR, yet TCRdb's version contains in-frame clones alone and is incomplete. Among 55,000 to 70,000 clones listed, more than 65% were seen once. The data derive from a study of PD-L1 blockade in urothelial cancer. The material was PBMCs, obtained around atezolizumab (anti-PD-L1) treatment. This receptor was identified in a man aged 65 to 79 with urothelial cancer.

This chain's CDR3 is CASSYGTTGHYEQYF. Written as DNA, the CDR3 is TGTGCCAGCAGTTACGGGACAACTGGCCACTACGAGCAGTACTTC. The V call is TRBV6-5, the J call TRBJ2-7, with D perhaps matching TRBD1 (6 bases). CDR1 is MNHEY, CDR2 SVGAGI, per germline. V dropped 2 bases and J dropped 3 bases, with 14 bases sitting between them. The length of the CDR3 is 15 residues.